This entry describes one TCR beta chain. Its antigen is still unknown. The source of the sample is a study of cytomegalovirus exposure and HLA in healthy donors. General observations from the study: Researchers reported from a later analysis that most CMV-associated TCR beta chains appeared HLA-restricted. In a later analysis, TCR beta V- and J-gene trimming was associated with a missense DCLRE1C variant.

The V and J ends lost 4 bases and 4 bases, in that order; junction bases with no gene match: 9. This CDR3 is built from 15 residues. Germline assignment: CDR1 SGHRS and CDR2 YFSETQ. Use of 60 Vbeta and 13 Jbeta primers characterized the PCR. Libraries were prepared by immunoSEQ multiplex PCR; TCRdb keeps only in-frame clonotypes and omits some of them. The sample lists about 160,000 clones; 77% were seen once. Sequencing was performed on PBMCs. The chain couples TRBV5-1 to TRBJ1-2; 8 bases are shared with TRBD1. This sequence was found in a woman aged 25 to 39 in good health and CMV-seronegative. The CDR3 DNA sequence: TGCGCCAGCAGCAAGGACAGGGCCGATTTCTATGGCTACACCTTC. Translating gives CASSKDRADFYGYTF.